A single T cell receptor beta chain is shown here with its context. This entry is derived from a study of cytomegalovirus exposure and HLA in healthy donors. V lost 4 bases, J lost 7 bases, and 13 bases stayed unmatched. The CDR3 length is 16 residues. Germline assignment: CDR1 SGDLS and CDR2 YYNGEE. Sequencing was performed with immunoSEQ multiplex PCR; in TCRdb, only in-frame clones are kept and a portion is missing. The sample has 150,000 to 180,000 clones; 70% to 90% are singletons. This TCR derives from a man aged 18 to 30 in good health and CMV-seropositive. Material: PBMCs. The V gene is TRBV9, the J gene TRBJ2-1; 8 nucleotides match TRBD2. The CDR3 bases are TGTGCCAGCAGCCCTCCAATGGGCGGGACTAGGAATGAGCAGTTCTTC. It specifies CASSPPMGGTRNEQFF. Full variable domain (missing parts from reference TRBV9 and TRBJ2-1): DSGVTQTPKHLITATGQRVTLRCSPRSGDLSVYWYQQSLDQGLQFLIQYYNGEERAKGNILERFSAQQFPDLHSELNLSSLELGDSALYFCASSPPMGGTRNEQFFGPGTRLTVL.